Sequencing of this T cell receptor beta chain was carried out in a study of blood T cell repertoires in COVID-19. Some clones are missing from TCRdb's copy, which holds only in-frame ones; the method was immunoSEQ multiplex PCR. Here the sample spans about 50,000 clones, approximately 84% being singletons. The CDR3 is 15 residues long. Per the germline V gene, CDR1 is SGHDT and CDR2 is YYEEEE. Deletions cut 1 base from V and 7 bases from J, with 15 bases between. Sequencing was carried out using peripheral blood. V is TRBV5-6 and J is TRBJ1-5, with a weak D call TRBD1 (5 bases). This sequence was found in a man aged 70 or older with active COVID-19. CDR3 region: CASSLFESDNQPQHF. For the CDR3, the DNA is TGTGCCAGCAGCTTGTTCGAGTCGGACAACCAGCCCCAGCATTTT.